A selection of T cell receptor beta chains follows, all from one sample in a study of blood T cell repertoires in COVID-19. Libraries were prepared by immunoSEQ multiplex PCR; TCRdb keeps only in-frame clonotypes and omits some of them. The table lists tens of thousands of clones, roughly 84% of them singletons, with around a quarter in the top ten. Sequencing input: peripheral blood. All receptors come from a man in his sixties with acute or convalescent COVID-19. Each CDR3 is given with its conserved first and last residue. The D gene is left open where the match is weak. Where a row states a size, it is once, few, many or the class of an expanded clone; other rows omit it.

J gene	clone size	D gene	V gene	CDR3 protein	CDR3 DNA
TRBJ1-2	.	TRBD1	TRBV14	CASSQVGQGENGYTF	TGTGCCAGCAGCCAAGTCGGGCAGGGGGAAAATGGCTACACCTTC
TRBJ1-2	.	.	TRBV28	CASSLGSLLEGYTF	TGTGCCAGCAGTTTAGGCAGTCTCCTGGAGGGCTACACCTTC
TRBJ2-5	once	TRBD1	TRBV3-1/TRBV3-2	CASRDRGYQETQYF	TGTGCCAGTCGGGACAGGGGCTACCAAGAGACCCAGTACTTC
TRBJ1-6	.	.	TRBV7-9	CASSLGRSNSPLHF	TGTGCCAGCAGCTTAGGGAGGAGCAATTCACCCCTCCACTTT
TRBJ1-1	.	.	TRBV2	CASSEQGFWAFF	TGTGCCAGCAGTGAACAGGGTTTTTGGGCTTTCTTT
TRBJ2-4	.	TRBD2	TRBV28	CASSLSSGPLTKNIQYF	TGTGCCAGCAGTTTGAGTAGCGGGCCCCTTACTAAAAACATTCAGTACTTC
TRBJ1-6	.	TRBD1	TRBV5-4	CASSGGGQGHSPLHF	TGTGCCAGCAGCGGCGGGGGACAGGGCCATTCACCCCTCCACTTT
TRBJ1-2	.	.	TRBV18	CASSPNQGDYGYTF	TGTGCCAGCTCACCAAATCAAGGGGACTATGGCTACACCTTC
TRBJ2-2	.	.	TRBV24-1	CATSDRTGYPGELFF	TGTGCCACCAGTGATCGAACAGGGTACCCCGGGGAGCTGTTTTTT
TRBJ2-2	.	TRBD1	TRBV6-2/TRBV6-3	CASSTRTGPLGELFF	TGTGCCAGCAGCACTAGGACAGGTCCTTTGGGGGAGCTGTTTTTT
TRBJ2-1	few	.	TRBV4-2	CASSQDGQGAYNEQFF	TGTGCCAGCAGCCAAGATGGTCAGGGCGCTTACAATGAGCAGTTCTTC
TRBJ2-1	.	.	TRBV12-3/TRBV12-4	CASSFYPRAEQFF	TGTGCCAGCAGTTTTTACCCCCGCGCTGAGCAGTTCTTC
TRBJ1-3	.	.	TRBV7-3	CASSFLPPYSGNTIYF	TGTGCCAGCAGCTTCCTTCCACCCTACTCTGGAAACACCATATATTTT
TRBJ1-5	.	.	TRBV28	CASSEANQPQHF	TGTGCCAGCAGTGAAGCCAATCAGCCCCAGCATTTT
TRBJ2-3	.	TRBD1	TRBV5-1	CASSFDRGSTDTQYF	TGCGCCAGCAGCTTCGACAGGGGTAGCACAGATACGCAGTATTTT
TRBJ1-4	few	TRBD1	TRBV28	CASSPGTGVEKLFF	TGTGCCAGCAGCCCCGGGACAGGAGTGGAAAAACTGTTTTTT
TRBJ1-2	.	.	TRBV6-5	CASSYDSGAGYTF	TGTGCCAGCAGTTACGACAGTGGAGCGGGCTACACCTTC
TRBJ2-3	.	TRBD2	TRBV4-2	CASALGGTTTDTQYF	TGTGCCAGCGCCCTGGGGGGGACTACCACAGATACGCAGTATTTT
TRBJ2-1	once	TRBD1	TRBV18	CASSPGQGSSYNEQFF	TGTGCCAGCTCACCGGGACAGGGGAGCTCCTACAATGAGCAGTTCTTC
TRBJ1-6	.	.	TRBV3-1/TRBV3-2	CASSQESSYNSPLHF	TGTGCCAGCAGCCAAGAGAGCTCCTATAATTCACCCCTCCACTTT
TRBJ2-1	.	.	TRBV19	CASSIYGRFRDNEQFF	TGTGCCAGTAGTATATATGGGCGTTTTAGAGACAATGAGCAGTTCTTC
TRBJ2-3	.	.	TRBV5-5	CASSLWKSGQSSTDTQYF	TGTGCCAGCAGCCTGTGGAAATCAGGACAGTCTAGCACAGATACGCAGTATTTT
TRBJ2-1	.	.	TRBV11-3	CASSLVFTPVGGNEQFF	TGTGCCAGCAGCTTAGTTTTTACACCCGTGGGAGGCAATGAGCAGTTCTTC
TRBJ2-1	.	.	TRBV2	CASSKRGGLSYNEQFF	TGTGCCAGCAGTAAACGCGGGGGCCTCTCCTACAATGAGCAGTTCTTC
TRBJ1-1	.	.	TRBV4-3	CASSQVHTGNTEAFF	TGCGCCAGCAGCCAAGTACACACAGGGAACACTGAAGCTTTCTTT
TRBJ1-3	.	.	TRBV28	CASSLGRGNTIYF	TGTGCCAGCAGTTTAGGGAGGGGAAACACCATATATTTT
TRBJ1-5	once	TRBD1	TRBV6-1	CASSDNTGVNQPQHF	TGTGCCAGCAGTGATAATACAGGGGTGAATCAGCCCCAGCATTTT
TRBJ2-7	.	.	TRBV4-1	CASSQVGQDSHEQYF	TGCGCCAGCAGCCAAGTTGGGCAGGACTCTCACGAGCAGTACTTC
TRBJ2-1	.	.	TRBV11-2	CASSLRRESSYNEQFF	TGTGCCAGCAGCTTAAGGAGGGAAAGCTCCTACAATGAGCAGTTCTTC
TRBJ1-1	.	.	TRBV2	CASSVSVNTEAFF	TGTGCCAGCAGTGTATCGGTGAACACTGAAGCTTTCTTT
TRBJ1-6	.	.	TRBV5-6	CASSLWGLAAGHNSPLHF	TGTGCCAGCAGCTTGTGGGGGCTTGCGGCGGGCCATAATTCACCCCTCCACTTT
TRBJ2-7	once	TRBD1	TRBV4-1	CASSQDVTGAYYEQYF	TGCGCCAGCAGCCAAGATGTAACAGGGGCTTACTACGAGCAGTACTTC
TRBJ1-2	once	TRBD1	TRBV27	CASSLGQGNYGYTF	TGTGCCAGCAGTCTCGGACAGGGTAACTATGGCTACACCTTC
TRBJ1-5	.	.	TRBV7-9	CASSFPNSNQPQHF	TGTGCCAGCAGCTTTCCCAATAGCAATCAGCCCCAGCATTTT
TRBJ1-4	.	.	TRBV5-1	CASQGGPTSNEKLFF	TGCGCCAGCCAGGGTGGACCGACTTCTAATGAAAAACTGTTTTTT
TRBJ2-7	once	TRBD1	TRBV19	CASQRGTGSYEQYF	TGTGCCTCACAAAGAGGGACAGGGTCCTACGAGCAGTACTTC
TRBJ2-4	.	.	TRBV7-2	CASSPAGAKNIQYF	TGTGCCAGCAGCCCAGCCGGGGCCAAAAACATTCAGTACTTC
TRBJ2-2	.	TRBD1	TRBV5-5	CASSLSYDRVGSGELFF	TGTGCCAGCAGCTTGTCCTACGACAGGGTTGGATCCGGGGAGCTGTTTTTT
TRBJ1-3	few	.	TRBV28	CASRVSSGNTIYF	TGTGCCAGCCGGGTTTCCTCTGGAAACACCATATATTTT
TRBJ1-4	once	.	TRBV5-4	CASSFRTVGDATNEKLFF	TGTGCCAGCAGCTTTAGGACAGTCGGGGATGCAACTAATGAAAAACTGTTTTTT
TRBJ2-6	.	.	TRBV5-1	CASSSGGASGANVLTF	TGCGCCAGCAGCTCCGGTGGGGCCTCTGGGGCCAACGTCCTGACTTTC